Listed below are T cell receptor beta chains from one sample, sequenced in a study of identical twins. Using its own MiXCR run on the 5' RACE reads, TCRdb lists one record per CDR3 protein. The sample carries about 520,000 distinct CDR3 sequences, 22% recorded once. These same data were also listed under a study on T cells expressing NK-cell markers.

The sample comprised CD4+ T cells sorted from blood. These receptors were collected from a woman between 18 and 30 years old in good health. Both conserved end residues are part of each CDR3. The D gene is left open where the match is weak. Only part of the rows carry a size: once, few, many, or a class if the clone is expanded.

cdr3_aa: CASSDGSRGNYGYTF; cdr3_nt: TGTGCCTCCTCGGACGGCTCGCGCGGTAACTATGGCTACACCTTC; j_call: TRBJ1-2; v_call: TRBV10-3; d_call: NA; clone_size: NA
cdr3_aa: CASSTRGQETQYF; cdr3_nt: TGTGCCAGCAGCACCCGAGGTCAAGAGACCCAGTACTTC; j_call: TRBJ2-5; v_call: TRBV9; d_call: NA; clone_size: many
cdr3_aa: CSASGTVLYEQYF; cdr3_nt: TGCAGTGCCTCTGGGACCGTACTATACGAGCAGTACTTC; j_call: TRBJ2-7; v_call: TRBV20-1; d_call: NA; clone_size: NA
cdr3_aa: CASSPQDRGMNTEAFF; cdr3_nt: TGCGCCAGCAGCCCACAGGACAGGGGAATGAACACTGAAGCTTTCTTT; j_call: TRBJ1-1; v_call: TRBV4-3; d_call: TRBD1; clone_size: NA
cdr3_aa: CASSYRQTNYEQYF; cdr3_nt: TGTGCCAGCAGCTATCGACAGACGAACTACGAGCAGTACTTC; j_call: TRBJ2-7; v_call: TRBV7-9; d_call: NA; clone_size: NA
cdr3_aa: CSAMWGLGSWEQFF; cdr3_nt: TGCAGTGCTATGTGGGGACTAGGTTCATGGGAGCAGTTCTTC; j_call: TRBJ2-1; v_call: TRBV20-1; d_call: TRBD2; clone_size: NA
cdr3_aa: CARGLAGWHTQYF; cdr3_nt: TGCGCCAGGGGACTAGCGGGGTGGCATACGCAGTATTTT; j_call: TRBJ2-3; v_call: TRBV5-1; d_call: TRBD2; clone_size: few
cdr3_aa: CSAMGTENTEAFF; cdr3_nt: TGCAGTGCCATGGGGACCGAGAACACTGAAGCTTTCTTT; j_call: TRBJ1-1; v_call: TRBV20-1; d_call: NA; clone_size: NA
cdr3_aa: CASSQDRSGGADEQFF; cdr3_nt: TGTGCCAGCAGCCAAGATCGAAGCGGGGGGGCCGATGAGCAGTTCTTC; j_call: TRBJ2-1; v_call: TRBV4-2; d_call: TRBD2; clone_size: many
cdr3_aa: CAIRSHSAQGADTQYF; cdr3_nt: TGTGCCATCAGATCCCACTCAGCGCAAGGGGCAGATACGCAGTATTTT; j_call: TRBJ2-3; v_call: TRBV10-3; d_call: NA; clone_size: few
cdr3_aa: CSARVTYSYNEQFF; cdr3_nt: TGCAGTGCTAGAGTAACTTACTCCTACAATGAGCAGTTCTTC; j_call: TRBJ2-1; v_call: TRBV20-1; d_call: NA; clone_size: few
cdr3_aa: CASNREGFEKLFF; cdr3_nt: TGTGCCAGCAACCGTGAGGGTTTTGAAAAACTGTTTTTT; j_call: TRBJ1-4; v_call: TRBV7-8; d_call: NA; clone_size: NA
cdr3_aa: CASSLKGGSAYEQYF; cdr3_nt: TGTGCCAGCAGTTTAAAGGGAGGGTCAGCCTACGAGCAGTACTTC; j_call: TRBJ2-7; v_call: TRBV12-3/TRBV12-4; d_call: TRBD2; clone_size: NA
cdr3_aa: CSASQGGGELFF; cdr3_nt: TGCAGTGCTAGCCAGGGGGGCGGGGAGCTGTTTTTT; j_call: TRBJ2-2; v_call: TRBV20-1; d_call: NA; clone_size: few
cdr3_aa: CSVGGDSYEQYF; cdr3_nt: TGCAGCGTGGGGGGGGATTCCTACGAGCAGTACTTC; j_call: TRBJ2-7; v_call: TRBV29-1; d_call: TRBD2; clone_size: NA
cdr3_aa: CSATDRGDEQYF; cdr3_nt: TGCAGTGCTACTGACAGGGGGGACGAGCAGTACTTC; j_call: TRBJ2-7; v_call: TRBV20-1; d_call: TRBD1; clone_size: many
cdr3_aa: CASSLTGGPADTQYF; cdr3_nt: TGCGCCAGCAGCTTGACGGGGGGGCCAGCAGATACGCAGTATTTT; j_call: TRBJ2-3; v_call: TRBV5-1; d_call: TRBD2; clone_size: few
cdr3_aa: CARDLGPKETQYF; cdr3_nt: TGCGCCAGAGACCTTGGACCGAAAGAGACCCAGTACTTC; j_call: TRBJ2-5; v_call: TRBV10-1; d_call: NA; clone_size: NA
cdr3_aa: CASSRNRDRNQPQHF; cdr3_nt: TGTGCCAGCAGCCGAAACCGGGACAGAAATCAGCCCCAGCATTTT; j_call: TRBJ1-5; v_call: TRBV27; d_call: TRBD1; clone_size: few
cdr3_aa: CASTQGTLRYEQYF; cdr3_nt: TGTGCCAGCACTCAAGGGACGCTACGCTACGAGCAGTACTTC; j_call: TRBJ2-7; v_call: TRBV5-6; d_call: NA; clone_size: NA
cdr3_aa: CSARRRAGDTQYF; cdr3_nt: TGCAGTGCTAGGAGGAGGGCCGGAGATACGCAGTATTTT; j_call: TRBJ2-3; v_call: TRBV20-1; d_call: NA; clone_size: many
cdr3_aa: CASSFATGNIQYF; cdr3_nt: TGTGCCAGCAGCTTTGCGACAGGGAACATTCAGTACTTC; j_call: TRBJ2-4; v_call: TRBV7-9; d_call: TRBD1; clone_size: NA
cdr3_aa: CASSRSSGNTIYF; cdr3_nt: TGTGCCAGCAGCAGGAGCTCTGGAAACACCATATATTTT; j_call: TRBJ1-3; v_call: TRBV5-5; d_call: NA; clone_size: NA
cdr3_aa: CASSLTGVHGYTF; cdr3_nt: TGTGCCAGCAGCCTCACAGGGGTCCATGGCTACACCTTC; j_call: TRBJ1-2; v_call: TRBV6-1; d_call: TRBD1; clone_size: NA
cdr3_aa: CSATTASGANVLTF; cdr3_nt: TGCAGTGCTACCACGGCCTCTGGGGCCAACGTCCTGACTTTC; j_call: TRBJ2-6; v_call: TRBV20-1; d_call: NA; clone_size: few
cdr3_aa: CASSYTGRRGTEAFF; cdr3_nt: TGTGCCAGCAGTTACACAGGAAGACGGGGGACTGAAGCTTTCTTT; j_call: TRBJ1-1; v_call: TRBV6-5; d_call: NA; clone_size: NA
cdr3_aa: CASRLQGNSYNEQFF; cdr3_nt: TGTGCCAGCAGGTTACAGGGTAATTCCTACAATGAGCAGTTCTTC; j_call: TRBJ2-1; v_call: TRBV5-5; d_call: NA; clone_size: few
cdr3_aa: CSAKRDRVTSNGYTF; cdr3_nt: TGCAGTGCTAAAAGGGACAGGGTTACTAGTAATGGCTACACCTTC; j_call: TRBJ1-2; v_call: TRBV20-1; d_call: TRBD1; clone_size: NA
cdr3_aa: CAGGRGTGNTTYF; cdr3_nt: TGTGCCGGCGGCAGGGGAACGGGAAACACCACATATTTT; j_call: TRBJ1-3; v_call: TRBV10-3; d_call: NA; clone_size: NA
cdr3_aa: CASSPRRVGLANRADTQYF; cdr3_nt: TGTGCCAGCAGCCCTAGGCGTGTCGGCCTAGCAAATAGGGCAGATACGCAGTATTTT; j_call: TRBJ2-3; v_call: TRBV4-2; d_call: NA; clone_size: NA
cdr3_aa: CASSQDRGTMGEKLFF; cdr3_nt: TGCGCCAGCAGCCAAGATCGGGGCACGATGGGTGAAAAACTGTTTTTT; j_call: TRBJ1-4; v_call: TRBV4-3; d_call: NA; clone_size: few
cdr3_aa: CSARSPDTQYF; cdr3_nt: TGCAGTGCTAGGTCGCCAGATACGCAGTATTTT; j_call: TRBJ2-3; v_call: TRBV20-1; d_call: NA; clone_size: many
cdr3_aa: CSARLVEYGSTDTQYF; cdr3_nt: TGCAGTGCTAGGTTGGTTGAATACGGGAGCACAGATACGCAGTATTTT; j_call: TRBJ2-3; v_call: TRBV20-1; d_call: NA; clone_size: NA
cdr3_aa: CASSDSTEKLFF; cdr3_nt: TGTGCCAGCTCGGACAGTACAGAAAAACTGTTTTTT; j_call: TRBJ1-4; v_call: TRBV19; d_call: NA; clone_size: few
cdr3_aa: CASTREGAGYEQYF; cdr3_nt: TGCGCCAGCACACGCGAGGGGGCCGGGTACGAGCAGTACTTC; j_call: TRBJ2-7; v_call: TRBV5-1; d_call: TRBD1; clone_size: few
cdr3_aa: CASSLSVENYGYTF; cdr3_nt: TGTGCCAGCAGTTTGTCCGTGGAAAACTATGGCTACACCTTC; j_call: TRBJ1-2; v_call: TRBV12-3/TRBV12-4; d_call: NA; clone_size: few
cdr3_aa: CASSLVGQDGYTF; cdr3_nt: TGCGCCAGCAGCTTGGTGGGGCAGGATGGCTACACCTTC; j_call: TRBJ1-2; v_call: TRBV5-1; d_call: NA; clone_size: few
cdr3_aa: CASGLLTGELFF; cdr3_nt: TGTGCCAGTGGACTTCTCACCGGGGAGCTGTTTTTT; j_call: TRBJ2-2; v_call: TRBV2; d_call: NA; clone_size: many
cdr3_aa: CASSADALYYEQYF; cdr3_nt: TGTGCCAGCAGCGCCGACGCGCTTTACTACGAGCAGTACTTC; j_call: TRBJ2-7; v_call: TRBV7-9; d_call: NA; clone_size: few
cdr3_aa: CSVKDRKYGYTF; cdr3_nt: TGCAGCGTTAAGGACAGGAAATATGGCTACACCTTC; j_call: TRBJ1-2; v_call: TRBV29-1; d_call: TRBD1; clone_size: few
cdr3_aa: CASRVTGSADTEAFF; cdr3_nt: TGTGCCAGCAGGGTGACAGGGTCGGCGGACACTGAAGCTTTCTTT; j_call: TRBJ1-1; v_call: TRBV12-3/TRBV12-4; d_call: TRBD1; clone_size: few
cdr3_aa: CASTPGHRLGAFF; cdr3_nt: TGTGCCAGCACTCCGGGACATCGACTGGGGGCTTTCTTT; j_call: TRBJ1-1; v_call: TRBV6-2/TRBV6-3; d_call: NA; clone_size: NA
cdr3_aa: CASSLVTGSNTEAFF; cdr3_nt: TGCGCCAGCAGCTTGGTGACAGGGTCCAACACTGAAGCTTTCTTT; j_call: TRBJ1-1; v_call: TRBV5-1; d_call: TRBD1; clone_size: NA
cdr3_aa: CASSQEIRYSNTGELFF; cdr3_nt: TGTGCCAGCAGCCAAGAGATTCGGTATTCGAACACCGGGGAGCTGTTTTTT; j_call: TRBJ2-2; v_call: TRBV3-1; d_call: NA; clone_size: few
cdr3_aa: CASSEGLPTQPQHF; cdr3_nt: TGTGCCAGCAGTGAAGGACTGCCGACCCAGCCCCAGCATTTT; j_call: TRBJ1-5; v_call: TRBV2; d_call: NA; clone_size: NA
cdr3_aa: CASRGLAPDTQYF; cdr3_nt: TGTGCCAGCAGAGGACTAGCGCCAGATACGCAGTATTTT; j_call: TRBJ2-3; v_call: TRBV12-3/TRBV12-4; d_call: TRBD2; clone_size: few
cdr3_aa: CSASQAGISNQPQHF; cdr3_nt: TGCAGTGCTAGTCAGGCAGGGATTAGCAATCAGCCCCAGCATTTT; j_call: TRBJ1-5; v_call: TRBV20-1; d_call: NA; clone_size: NA
cdr3_aa: CASSNWDTGELFF; cdr3_nt: TGTGCCAGCAGCAATTGGGACACCGGGGAGCTGTTTTTT; j_call: TRBJ2-2; v_call: TRBV9; d_call: NA; clone_size: NA
cdr3_aa: CASTRDRAGDEAFF; cdr3_nt: TGTGCCAGCACCCGGGACAGGGCCGGTGATGAAGCTTTCTTT; j_call: TRBJ1-1; v_call: TRBV12-3/TRBV12-4; d_call: TRBD1; clone_size: NA
cdr3_aa: CASSALRLAGGPPNTGELFF; cdr3_nt: TGTGCCAGCAGCGCCCTCAGACTAGCGGGAGGCCCCCCGAACACCGGGGAGCTGTTTTTT; j_call: TRBJ2-2; v_call: TRBV13; d_call: TRBD2; clone_size: NA
cdr3_aa: CASSYSFAGTYEQYF; cdr3_nt: TGTGCCAGCAGTTACTCGTTTGCAGGGACCTACGAGCAGTACTTC; j_call: TRBJ2-7; v_call: TRBV6-5; d_call: NA; clone_size: NA
cdr3_aa: CASSLEGLQGYTF; cdr3_nt: TGTGCCAGCAGTCTCGAAGGGCTGCAGGGCTACACCTTC; j_call: TRBJ1-2; v_call: TRBV7-3; d_call: NA; clone_size: NA
cdr3_aa: CSVETGGKDTQYF; cdr3_nt: TGCAGCGTGGAAACAGGGGGGAAGGATACGCAGTATTTT; j_call: TRBJ2-3; v_call: TRBV29-1; d_call: TRBD1; clone_size: few
cdr3_aa: CSVRSGNEQYF; cdr3_nt: TGCAGCGTTCGTTCTGGGAACGAGCAGTACTTC; j_call: TRBJ2-7; v_call: TRBV29-1; d_call: NA; clone_size: many
cdr3_aa: CASSQKLTAEQYF; cdr3_nt: TGTGCCAGCAGCCAGAAACTTACGGCCGAGCAGTACTTC; j_call: TRBJ2-7; v_call: TRBV7-8; d_call: NA; clone_size: NA